This T cell receptor beta chain was profiled in a study of cytomegalovirus exposure and HLA in healthy donors (dated by TCRdb to 2015 to 2018). In terms of the full investigation: According to an earlier analysis of 550 to 750 of the donors, some 180 million T cells yielded approximately 120 million unique TCR beta sequences and around 280 Gb of sequence data. An early release covering roughly 640 HLA-typed donors comprised roughly 300 gigabases of sequencing data and about 90 million unique TCR sequences. Of the roughly 400 genotyped donors, more than 75% were placed in the genetic ancestry cluster associated with self-reported Caucasian donors. The study aimed to test whether cataloging public T cell receptors could reveal signatures of past pathogen exposure. The T cell repertoires of 700 or so subjects were profiled by immunosequencing and related to cytomegalovirus serostatus. Along with the roughly 670-subject first cohort, a separate validation cohort of over a hundred different subjects was used. The study combined high-throughput TCR immunosequencing, statistical association of individual TCRs with disease status, and machine learning to predict cytomegalovirus infection status. A later analysis re-examined previously published TCR beta repertoires from over 500 donors and added high-resolution HLA genotyping to investigate patterns of TCR occurrence. In the later analysis, no new phenotypic data were used to find candidate immune exposures; instead, reliance was placed on TCR beta sequences and their occurrence across donors. An earlier analysis of 587 of the donors used high-throughput TCR beta sequencing to judge whether each TCR beta V gene segment behaved as functional or pseudogenic. Alongside the repertoire data, information on donor age, sex, ethnicity and CMV serostatus was compiled. Genome-wide SNP genotypes for about 55% of the roughly 670 donors were used in a later genetic analysis, which treated that subset as a discovery cohort. Every repertoire in the discovery cohort had been generated on one and the same sequencing platform. Class I and class II HLA loci were covered by the typing at four-digit resolution. The number of typed donors differed by locus: about 620-630 for A, B, C, DRB1 and DQB1; 522 for DQA1; 606 for DPA1; and about 450 for DPB1. Four to six DR-DQ haplotypes were handled as single units for association and clustering, since linkage in the cohort was strong. Among roughly 370 genotyped donors of the cohort, an average of around 240,000 unique TCR beta nucleotide sequences were sequenced per donor, 15% to 20% of them non-productive.

The library was generated by the immunoSEQ multiplex PCR assay. For the multiplex PCR, a mixture combining 60 forward primers for TCR Vbeta segments and 13 reverse primers for TCR Jbeta segments was used. Amplification of the CDR3 region of rearranged TCR beta genes was performed with a multiplex PCR assay on genomic DNA. The amplified TCR beta libraries were sequenced on the Illumina HiSeq System as 87-base-pair reads. Regarding the original processing steps: A later analysis counted about 80 million unique TCR beta chains across the 640 or so repertoires, and around 9.9 million of these chains were shared by at least two donors. To remove PCR and sequencing errors, raw reads were error-corrected and collapsed into unique sequences using a nearest-neighbor algorithm that merged closely related sequences. V, D and J gene segments were assigned by aligning CDR3 sequences to IMGT reference sequences. For a sequence to be retained, a match of at least six nucleotides was required to both a V gene segment and a J gene segment. Rearrangements were classified as productive when the CDR3 lacked stop codons and remained in frame with V and J, and all other rearrangements were classified as non-productive. CDR3 was defined according to IMGT convention as the region running from the second conserved V-encoded cysteine to the conserved J-encoded phenylalanine. The earlier analysis of about 640 of the donors excluded any sequence lacking an unambiguous match to a single V gene segment. In an earlier analysis of approximately 500 of the donors, a V segment was called functional when productive rearrangements were above 56.7%, and segregating when the standard deviation between donors exceeded 5%. A statistical classification framework was built for diagnosing cytomegalovirus status from the catalog of TCR beta chain sequences. V and J gene assignment, in a later analysis, came from comparing TCR nucleotide sequences with IMGT/GENE-DB human TR gene sequences. A later analysis assigned CDR3 sequences and most-parsimonious VDJ recombination scenarios with the TCRdist pipeline. In a later analysis, each TCR beta chain was defined by its CDR3 amino acid sequence together with its V-gene family, and reads lacking a unique V-gene family were excluded. In a later analysis, 450 to 600 highly shared, low-generation-probability nucleotide sequences were removed to address suspected cross-contamination and a sequencing artifact. For each public chain, a later analysis derived a clonal expansion index from normalized ranks of inferred template counts within each repertoire. A later analysis computed generation probabilities with a VDJ recombination model fitted to out-of-frame rearrangements, and checked the results against IGoR. In a later analysis, hypergeometric tests were used to score TCR-TCR, TCR-HLA and TCR-CMV co-occurrence, with a repertoire-size bias correction applied to TCR pairs. To estimate false discovery rates, a later analysis permuted the HLA or CMV assignments 20 times. A later analysis grouped co-occurring TCRs with DBSCAN, adding TCRdist sequence similarity when clustering within HLA-allele-positive subsets. Co-occurrence clustering excluded repertoires with fewer than 30,000 or more than 120,000 public chains, plus five with anomalous nucleotide sharing. This immuneACCESS table, as held by TCRdb, lists in-frame sequences with V and J called but not all clones. Of the missing ones, under half trace to an unresolved V gene in checked studies; the others have no known cause. The DNA gave D and trimming, while V, J and clone size come from that table. The sample's records list roughly 190,000 clones. Of the sample, about 6.8% is held by the ten largest clones.

In total, just over 650 healthy bone marrow donors made up the cohort. All cohort members were sampled while nominally healthy, although unrecorded immune exposures were likely present. The donor was CMV seronegative and belonged to the group of over 300 seronegative cohort members. A peripheral blood sample was collected from each donor, and TCR beta sequencing was performed on peripheral blood mononuclear cells. Genomic DNA was extracted from the blood cell samples with the Qiagen DNeasy Blood Extraction Kit. What the authors observed across the whole study: The presence/absence analyses assumed that sequencing depth was roughly uniform across donors, and that assumption may not be true. The 87-base-pair reads could not distinguish some IMGT-functional V segments, including TRBV6-2 and TRBV6-3, so those segments were excluded. Strong co-occurrence of HLA alleles, especially DR and DQ, made assigning TCR associations to individual alleles difficult. In a later genetic analysis, a missense DCLRE1C variant was associated with V-gene and J-gene trimming of TCR beta chains, and the association was replicated in an independent cohort. A later analysis found that HLA-associated TCR beta chains were more clonally expanded and had lower generation probabilities than equally common non-associated chains. Specific HLA alleles were associated with over 15,000 TCR beta sequences at a false discovery rate of 0.05 in a later analysis. A further reported finding was that TCR beta sequences accurately predicted the HLA-A and HLA-B alleles for most subjects in the first cohort. A group of highly shared sequence variants was considered likely to be a technical artifact of the sequencing pipeline. Cytomegalovirus status was reported to be diagnosed by the classifier with high specificity and sensitivity in both the original and validation cohorts. Because counts were too low, roughly 17 rarely observed V segments, including chromosome 9 orphons, were left out of the earlier analysis of about 500 of the donors. In a later analysis, several top co-occurrence clusters were reported to appear linked to parvovirus B19, influenza, CMV and Epstein-Barr virus. It was suggested by the authors that the approach could potentially be generalized to other disease states and immunological phenotypes. A total of 164 TCR beta chains were listed by the study as associated with cytomegalovirus. Correlated functional status among segregating V segments might reflect linkage disequilibrium, but an unknown experimental factor could not be ruled out. Because some donors lacked HLA typing at each locus, the association tests relied only on the typed subset. While some public TCRs were present in many individuals, most TCR sequences turned up only very rarely across donors. A later genetic analysis reported fewer N-insertions in productive TCRs among donors in an Asian-associated ancestry cluster than the 666-donor mean. A few of the identified cytomegalovirus-associated TCR beta chains were confirmed in vitro to be specific for cytomegalovirus antigens. Only TCR beta chains were sequenced in this cohort, and the absence of alpha or paired-chain data limited detectable features. A later analysis found that TCR association rates varied across HLA loci, with DRB1 alleles showing the most associated TCRs and HLA-C alleles the fewest. For the cohort, immune exposure information was limited to CMV serostatus. A later analysis found that most CMV-associated TCR beta chains appeared HLA-restricted, with HLA associations seemingly driven largely by CMV exposure. In an earlier analysis of some 540 of the donors, most TCR beta V segments appeared in productive rearrangements about 87% or about 30% of the time, broadly matching IMGT annotations.

Counted from cysteine to phenylalanine, this CDR3 has 13 amino acids. The CDR3 DNA has 39 bases and is translated from base 1. A distance of 13 bases separates the germline ends of V and J, which lose 3 bases and 7 bases respectively. The germline V gene (reference sequence) supplies CDR1 SGHAT and CDR2 FQDESV. In the case of this clone: What antigen it recognizes has not been identified.

The chain is made from TRBV11-1 and TRBJ2-7; TRBD2 is a possible D gene, resting on 5 matching bases. This clonotype originated in a young man in good health and CMV-seronegative. Sequenced sample: PBMCs. The CDR3 reads CASSFGLREEQYF. DNA sequence: TGTGCCAGCAGCTTTGGTCTTCGGGAAGAGCAGTACTTC.